Listed below are T cell receptor beta chains from one sample, sequenced in a study of cytomegalovirus exposure and HLA in healthy donors. The table came from immunoSEQ multiplex PCR; TCRdb's copy has only in-frame clones and leaves some out. This sample has roughly 98,000 clones, with about 80% found just once. Sequences were obtained from PBMCs. The receptors stem from a man in his forties in good health and CMV-seronegative. CDR3s include the opening cysteine and the closing phenylalanine or tryptophan. The D gene is left open where the match is weak. Clone size is given for some rows only: seen once, a few or many times, or a class if the clone is expanded.

v_call: TRBV7-2
d_call: TRBD2
clone_size: once
j_call: TRBJ2-5
cdr3_aa: CASSRNRASGREETQYF
cdr3_nt: TGTGCCAGCAGCAGAAACAGGGCTAGCGGGAGGGAAGAGACCCAGTACTTC

v_call: TRBV7-9
d_call: -
clone_size: -
j_call: TRBJ1-2
cdr3_aa: CSSRPGYGYTF
cdr3_nt: TGTTCCTCCCGGCCGGGATACGGCTACACCTTC

v_call: TRBV30
d_call: -
clone_size: -
j_call: TRBJ2-5
cdr3_aa: CAWSVIGGNQETQYF
cdr3_nt: TGTGCCTGGAGTGTAATTGGGGGGAACCAAGAGACCCAGTACTTC

v_call: TRBV28
d_call: TRBD1
clone_size: -
j_call: TRBJ1-6
cdr3_aa: CASSTTGDGNSPLHF
cdr3_nt: TGTGCCAGCAGTACGACAGGGGATGGGAATTCACCCCTCCACTTT

v_call: TRBV28
d_call: -
clone_size: -
j_call: TRBJ1-1
cdr3_aa: CAYRARTAGGRTEAFF
cdr3_nt: TGTGCTTACCGGGCAAGGACAGCCGGCGGTCGGACTGAAGCTTTCTTT

v_call: TRBV19
d_call: -
clone_size: few
j_call: TRBJ2-7
cdr3_aa: CASSAPDEQYF
cdr3_nt: TGTGCCAGTAGTGCCCCGGACGAGCAGTACTTC

v_call: TRBV5-6
d_call: -
clone_size: few
j_call: TRBJ2-5
cdr3_aa: CASSLGQGQGQETQYF
cdr3_nt: TGTGCCAGCAGCTTGGGCCAAGGGCAGGGCCAAGAGACCCAGTACTTC

v_call: TRBV20-1
d_call: -
clone_size: -
j_call: TRBJ2-1
cdr3_aa: CSAFLREQFF
cdr3_nt: TGCAGTGCTTTCCTCCGTGAGCAGTTCTTC

v_call: TRBV7-2
d_call: TRBD1
clone_size: once
j_call: TRBJ2-1
cdr3_aa: CASSAGTDYNEQFF
cdr3_nt: TGTGCCAGCAGCGCCGGGACAGACTACAATGAGCAGTTCTTC

v_call: TRBV7-9
d_call: -
clone_size: -
j_call: TRBJ1-1
cdr3_aa: CSSSLISGHWNTEAFF
cdr3_nt: TGTTCCAGCAGCCTGATTTCGGGACACTGGAACACTGAAGCTTTCTTT

v_call: TRBV10-3
d_call: TRBD2
clone_size: -
j_call: TRBJ2-7
cdr3_aa: CAKKVGRPLLAYEQYF
cdr3_nt: TGTGCCAAAAAGGTCGGGAGGCCCCTCCTGGCCTACGAGCAGTACTTC

v_call: TRBV9
d_call: TRBD1
clone_size: -
j_call: TRBJ2-1
cdr3_aa: CASSVAGDRGGIYNEQFF
cdr3_nt: TGTGCCAGCAGCGTAGCAGGAGACAGGGGGGGTATCTACAATGAGCAGTTCTTC

v_call: TRBV5-1
d_call: TRBD1
clone_size: -
j_call: TRBJ1-1
cdr3_aa: CASSLVRTGSTEAFF
cdr3_nt: TGCGCCAGCAGCTTGGTTAGGACAGGGTCCACTGAAGCTTTCTTT

v_call: TRBV7-9
d_call: -
clone_size: -
j_call: TRBJ1-2
cdr3_aa: CASSPSWRDGYTF
cdr3_nt: TGTGCCAGCAGCCCGAGTTGGAGGGACGGCTACACCTTC

v_call: TRBV6-1
d_call: -
clone_size: -
j_call: TRBJ2-1
cdr3_aa: CASSPSGNEQFF
cdr3_nt: TGTGCCAGCAGTCCCAGCGGCAATGAGCAGTTCTTC

v_call: TRBV9
d_call: -
clone_size: -
j_call: TRBJ1-2
cdr3_aa: CASSGQHMDGYTF
cdr3_nt: TGTGCCAGCAGCGGACAACACATGGATGGCTACACCTTC

v_call: TRBV6-5
d_call: TRBD2
clone_size: -
j_call: TRBJ2-7
cdr3_aa: CASSRPGLADYEQYF
cdr3_nt: TGTGCCAGCAGCCGACCCGGACTAGCGGACTACGAGCAGTACTTC

v_call: TRBV4-1
d_call: -
clone_size: -
j_call: TRBJ1-1
cdr3_aa: CASSQDFRTDMNTEAFF
cdr3_nt: TGCGCCAGCAGCCAAGATTTCAGGACAGACATGAACACTGAAGCTTTCTTT

v_call: TRBV2
d_call: -
clone_size: once
j_call: TRBJ2-1
cdr3_aa: CASTLRERNEQFF
cdr3_nt: TGTGCCAGCACTTTACGGGAGCGGAATGAGCAGTTCTTC

v_call: TRBV2
d_call: -
clone_size: few
j_call: TRBJ2-2
cdr3_aa: CASRRDIGELFF
cdr3_nt: TGTGCCAGCAGGAGGGACATCGGGGAGCTGTTTTTT

v_call: TRBV5-1
d_call: -
clone_size: -
j_call: TRBJ2-5
cdr3_aa: CASSLAGVPVETQYF
cdr3_nt: TGCGCCAGCAGCTTGGCAGGGGTCCCTGTTGAGACCCAGTACTTC

v_call: TRBV7-3
d_call: TRBD2
clone_size: -
j_call: TRBJ2-3
cdr3_aa: CASSPTLGGGGAPNTQYF
cdr3_nt: TGTGCCAGCAGCCCGACCCTTGGAGGCGGGGGGGCCCCCAATACGCAGTATTTT

v_call: TRBV2
d_call: TRBD1
clone_size: -
j_call: TRBJ2-7
cdr3_aa: CASHPDRVSYEQYF
cdr3_nt: TGTGCCAGCCACCCGGACAGGGTCTCCTACGAGCAGTACTTC

v_call: TRBV7-8
d_call: -
clone_size: -
j_call: TRBJ1-2
cdr3_aa: CASSSDGGGNYGYTF
cdr3_nt: TGTGCCAGCAGTTCAGATGGCGGCGGAAACTATGGCTACACCTTC

v_call: TRBV5-3
d_call: -
clone_size: -
j_call: TRBJ2-4
cdr3_aa: CARRLGVMSKNIQYF
cdr3_nt: TGTGCCAGAAGGCTAGGAGTCATGTCCAAAAACATTCAGTACTTC

v_call: TRBV6-6
d_call: TRBD2
clone_size: -
j_call: TRBJ2-1
cdr3_aa: CASRTSGIGAYNEQFF
cdr3_nt: TGTGCCAGCAGGACTAGCGGGATTGGTGCCTACAATGAGCAGTTCTTC

v_call: TRBV11-2
d_call: -
clone_size: -
j_call: TRBJ2-5
cdr3_aa: CASSLGAPNGRWETQYF
cdr3_nt: TGTGCCAGCAGCCTAGGGGCACCCAACGGGAGATGGGAGACCCAGTACTTC

v_call: TRBV4-2
d_call: -
clone_size: -
j_call: TRBJ2-7
cdr3_aa: CASSLGDNPGEQYF
cdr3_nt: TGTGCCAGCAGCCTAGGGGACAACCCGGGCGAGCAGTACTTC

v_call: TRBV28
d_call: TRBD2
clone_size: once
j_call: TRBJ2-7
cdr3_aa: CASGRLAGRDLF
cdr3_nt: TGTGCCAGCGGCCGACTAGCGGGACGAGACTTATTC

v_call: TRBV7-8
d_call: -
clone_size: -
j_call: TRBJ2-1
cdr3_aa: CASSLGGAGNEQFF
cdr3_nt: TGTGCCAGCAGCTTAGGGGGCGCTGGCAATGAGCAGTTCTTC

v_call: TRBV6-1
d_call: -
clone_size: -
j_call: TRBJ1-2
cdr3_aa: CASTRTDSNYGYTF
cdr3_nt: TGTGCCAGCACTAGGACAGATTCTAACTATGGCTACACCTTC

v_call: TRBV11-2
d_call: TRBD1
clone_size: -
j_call: TRBJ1-3
cdr3_aa: CASSLTGAGNTIYF
cdr3_nt: TGTGCCAGCAGCCTGACAGGGGCTGGAAACACCATATATTTT

v_call: TRBV4-3
d_call: TRBD1
clone_size: -
j_call: TRBJ2-3
cdr3_aa: CASSQDGQGVTDTQYF
cdr3_nt: TGCGCCAGCAGCCAAGATGGACAGGGGGTCACAGATACGCAGTATTTT

v_call: TRBV6-5
d_call: -
clone_size: -
j_call: TRBJ1-1
cdr3_aa: CASSHQWGDTEAFF
cdr3_nt: TGTGCCAGCAGCCATCAGTGGGGGGACACTGAAGCTTTCTTT

v_call: TRBV10-3
d_call: -
clone_size: few
j_call: TRBJ2-7
cdr3_aa: CAIGSRDEQYF
cdr3_nt: TGTGCCATCGGTTCTCGGGACGAGCAGTACTTC

v_call: TRBV6-5
d_call: -
clone_size: -
j_call: TRBJ1-2
cdr3_aa: CASSQPGDPYGYTF
cdr3_nt: TGTGCCAGCAGCCAACCGGGGGACCCTTATGGCTACACCTTC

v_call: TRBV4-1
d_call: TRBD1
clone_size: -
j_call: TRBJ2-2
cdr3_aa: CASSHSGTGPGELFF
cdr3_nt: TGCGCCAGCAGCCATTCCGGGACAGGGCCCGGGGAGCTGTTTTTT

v_call: TRBV5-6
d_call: -
clone_size: -
j_call: TRBJ2-1
cdr3_aa: CASSLVPGRYEQFF
cdr3_nt: TGTGCCAGCAGCTTGGTTCCCGGTCGCTATGAGCAGTTCTTC

v_call: TRBV4-2
d_call: TRBD2
clone_size: few
j_call: TRBJ2-7
cdr3_aa: CASSHLTGRGAYEQYF
cdr3_nt: TGTGCCAGCAGCCACCTAACCGGCCGGGGGGCCTACGAGCAGTACTTC

v_call: TRBV7-9
d_call: TRBD1
clone_size: -
j_call: TRBJ2-3
cdr3_aa: CASTPGTGGSDTQYF
cdr3_nt: TGTGCCAGCACCCCAGGGACAGGGGGTTCAGATACGCAGTATTTT

v_call: TRBV7-2
d_call: -
clone_size: -
j_call: TRBJ2-5
cdr3_aa: CASSRMRKETQYF
cdr3_nt: TGTGCCAGCAGCCGGATGCGGAAAGAGACCCAGTACTTC

v_call: TRBV28
d_call: -
clone_size: -
j_call: TRBJ2-7
cdr3_aa: CASNSLGASSREQYF
cdr3_nt: TGTGCCAGCAATTCTCTTGGAGCCTCGTCGCGGGAGCAGTACTTC

v_call: TRBV28
d_call: TRBD2
clone_size: -
j_call: TRBJ2-3
cdr3_aa: CASSRSGSGTDTQYF
cdr3_nt: TGTGCCAGCAGCCGTAGCGGGAGTGGCACAGATACGCAGTATTTT

v_call: TRBV6-5
d_call: -
clone_size: -
j_call: TRBJ1-2
cdr3_aa: CASSYDSRTIYGYTF
cdr3_nt: TGTGCCAGCAGTTACGACTCAAGGACTATATATGGCTACACCTTC

v_call: TRBV7-9
d_call: -
clone_size: few
j_call: TRBJ1-1
cdr3_aa: CASSLEGETEAFF
cdr3_nt: TGTGCCAGCAGCTTAGAGGGAGAAACTGAAGCTTTCTTT

v_call: TRBV6-6
d_call: TRBD2
clone_size: -
j_call: TRBJ2-3
cdr3_aa: CASTPGLGVDTQYF
cdr3_nt: TGTGCCAGCACCCCGGGACTAGGGGTAGATACGCAGTATTTT

v_call: TRBV6-6
d_call: TRBD2
clone_size: -
j_call: TRBJ2-3
cdr3_aa: CASSSPETSGTYTQYF
cdr3_nt: TGTGCCAGCAGTTCCCCCGAGACTAGCGGAACCTATACGCAGTATTTT

v_call: TRBV6-1
d_call: -
clone_size: -
j_call: TRBJ2-5
cdr3_aa: CASSLQYPETQYF
cdr3_nt: TGTGCCAGCAGTCTTCAGTACCCAGAGACCCAGTACTTC

v_call: TRBV18
d_call: TRBD2
clone_size: -
j_call: TRBJ2-3
cdr3_aa: CASSLTRTSGRDTQYF
cdr3_nt: TGTGCCAGCTCATTAACCAGGACTAGCGGGAGAGATACGCAGTATTTT

v_call: TRBV7-6
d_call: -
clone_size: -
j_call: TRBJ1-2
cdr3_aa: CASSPNPGRANYGYTF
cdr3_nt: TGTGCCAGCAGCCCGAACCCCGGCAGGGCTAACTATGGCTACACCTTC

v_call: TRBV4-1
d_call: -
clone_size: -
j_call: TRBJ2-5
cdr3_aa: CASSQPGRGQGATQYF
cdr3_nt: TGCGCCAGCAGCCAACCAGGGAGGGGCCAGGGGGCGACCCAGTACTTC

v_call: TRBV10-1
d_call: -
clone_size: -
j_call: TRBJ1-6
cdr3_aa: CASSELITGHDYNSPLHF
cdr3_nt: TGCGCCAGCAGTGAGCTTATAACAGGGCACGACTATAATTCACCCCTCCACTTT

v_call: TRBV4-1
d_call: -
clone_size: once
j_call: TRBJ2-7
cdr3_aa: CASSQDQEGAAYEQYF
cdr3_nt: TGCGCCAGCAGCCAAGATCAGGAGGGGGCGGCCTACGAGCAGTACTTC